One sample yielded the 24 T cell receptor beta chains listed below, sequenced in a study of T-cell reconstitution after alpha-beta-depleted transplantation in children. The TCRbeta library was prepared with unique molecular identifiers. TCRdb reanalysed the PCR reads using MiXCR and keeps one entry per CDR3 protein. The sample consists of roughly 300,000 distinct CDR3 sequences, over 9% of them appearing once. Sequencing used PBMCs from the stem cell graft donor, obtained from the stem cell graft. Every receptor here comes from a human donor who donated a stem cell graft to a child with acute lymphoblastic leukemia.

Only a few counts were recorded for this clonotype. The V call is TRBV7-9, the J call TRBJ2-3; weak D call: TRBD1 (6 bases). In germline, CDR1 is SEHNR, CDR2 FQNEAQ (reference sequence). V gave up 11 bases and J gave up 4 bases, with 16 bases separating them. The CDR3 is 13 amino acids. CDR3 sequence reads: CALGGELADTQYF. The CDR3 DNA reads as TGTGCCCTAGGGGGAGAGTTGGCAGATACGCAGTATTTT.

Comment on this clonotype: A read error may account for a junction end that differs from germline. This chain connects TRBV15 to TRBJ2-5; no clear D. Germline lookup yields CDR1 LNHNV and CDR2 YYDKDF (reference sequence). CDR3 length: 11 amino acids. The CDR3 coding sequence is TGTGCCACCAGGAGAGAAGAGACCCAGTACTTC. Protein: CATRREETQYF. Full variable domain (remainder filled in from reference TRBV15 and TRBJ2-5): DAMVIQNPRYQVTQFGKPVTLSCSQTLNHNVMYWYQQKSSQAPKLLFHYYDKDFNNEADTPDNFQSRRPNTSFCFLDIRSPGLGDTAMYLCATRREETQYFGPGTRLLVL.

This clonotype turned up a few times. The chain couples TRBV25-1 to TRBJ2-7; 10 positions agree with TRBD2. V lost 6 bases, J lost 2 bases, and 28 bases stayed unmatched. Germline V lookup: CDR1 MGHDK, CDR2 SYGVNS. There are 22 residues in the CDR3. In nucleotides, the CDR3 is TGTGCCAGCAGCCCGAGTTCAGTGGTGGTTCCGGTTATAGCGGGAGGCCCCTACGAGCAGTACTTC. Its protein product is CASSPSSVVVPVIAGGPYEQYF.

The chain couples TRBV30 to TRBJ2-5; the D is unclear. The length of the CDR3 is 13 residues. V was clipped by 0 bases and J by 2 bases, with 7 bases between them. From germline, CDR1 is GTSNPN and CDR2 SVGIG (reference sequence). The chain's CDR3 is CAWSVSFQETQYF. The CDR3, as DNA: TGTGCCTGGAGTGTCTCCTTTCAAGAGACCCAGTACTTC.

This rearrangement joins TRBV4-2 to TRBJ2-7, with D perhaps TRBD2 (6 bases). The germline V gene encodes CDR1 LGHNA and CDR2 YNFKEQ. This CDR3 is 18 amino acids long. V lost 0 bases to trimming and J lost 3 bases, with 21 bases between them. CDR3 in DNA: TGTGCCAGCAGCCAAGATCGTCTTAGGCAGGGACTGATCTACGAGCAGTACTTC. Translation: CASSQDRLRQGLIYEQYF.

The V gene is TRBV20-1, the J gene TRBJ2-2, with 9 bases lining up with TRBD2. This CDR3 has 15 amino acids. Germline CDR1 is DFQATT and CDR2 is SNEGSKA (reference sequence). The V and J ends lost 0 bases and 10 bases, in that order; junction bases with no gene match: 9. The chain's CDR3 is CSARDLLAGRKELFF. In DNA form, the CDR3 reads TGCAGTGCTAGAGACCTGCTAGCGGGACGGAAGGAGCTGTTTTTT.

The V call is TRBV9, the J call TRBJ2-7; perhaps TRBD1 as D (6 bases). The CDR3 has 15 residues. Germline values: CDR1 SGDLS, CDR2 YYNGEE. V was pared by 0 bases and J by 2 bases, with 12 bases between. The CDR3, as DNA: TGTGCCAGCAGCGTAGCCGGAACAGGGACCTACGAGCAGTACTTC. Its translation: CASSVAGTGTYEQYF.

This clonotype was observed a few times. The chain links TRBV3-1 to TRBJ2-4, with unresolved D. The CDR3 consists of 11 residues. V was clipped by 1 base and J by 6 bases, with 1 base between them. Germline V CDR1 and CDR2: LGHDT, YNNKEL (reference sequence). CDR3 amino acids: CASSQANIQYF. In DNA form, the CDR3 reads TGTGCCAGCAGCCAAGCAAACATTCAGTACTTC.

This clonotype appeared many times. The J gene is TRBJ2-2, the V gene TRBV5-1; D not certain. Germline V gene data show CDR1 as SGHRS and CDR2 as YFSETQ. CDR3 length: 12 residues. Deletions cut 0 bases from V and 7 bases from J, with 4 bases between. The DNA of the CDR3 is TGCGCCAGCAGCTTGGATGTCGGGGAGCTGTTTTTT. As protein: CASSLDVGELFF. Supplemented by reference TRBV5-1 and TRBJ2-2, the full variable domain reads KAGVTQTPRYLIKTRGQQVTLSCSPISGHRSVSWYQQTPGQGLQFLFEYFSETQRNKGNFPGRFSGRQFSNSRSEMNVSTLELGDSALYLCASSLDVGELFFGEGSRLTVL.

This clonotype was counted between two and nine times. The J gene is TRBJ2-2, the V gene TRBV5-1; a possible D gene is TRBD1 (5 bases). The V and J ends lost 4 bases and 1 base respectively, with 11 bases between them. The CDR3 consists of 15 residues. Germline assignment: CDR1 SGHRS and CDR2 YFSETQ. This CDR3 reads CASSPETGNTGELFF. CDR3 DNA: TGCGCCAGCAGCCCCGAAACAGGGAACACCGGGGAGCTGTTTTTT.

This clonotype showed up many times. The rearrangement uses TRBV7-2 and TRBJ2-3, with 10 bases fitting TRBD2. The CDR3 is made up of 17 amino acids. Germline CDR1 and CDR2: SGHTA and FQGNSA. V trimming: 6 bases; J trimming: 1 base; junction bases outside the gene matches: 10. The CDR3 reads CASRGGLSGRRTDTQYF. The CDR3 DNA sequence: TGTGCCAGCAGGGGCGGTCTTAGCGGGAGGCGCACAGATACGCAGTATTTT. Looking up the rest from reference TRBV7-2 and TRBJ2-3 gives the full variable domain: GAGVSQSPSNKVTEKGKDVELRCDPISGHTALYWYRQSLGQGLEFLIYFQGNSAPDKSGLPSDRFSAERTGGSVSTLTIQRTQQEDSAVYLCASRGGLSGRRTDTQYFGPGTRLTVL.

V usage is TRBV5-6 and J usage is TRBJ2-1, with 10 bases matching TRBD2. CDR3 length: 18 amino acids. Per germline, CDR1 SGHDT and CDR2 YYEEEE. With V trimmed by 6 bases and J by 8 bases, 20 bases remained unmatched. CDR3 protein: CASTLFREREGHRDEQFF. The CDR3 DNA reads as TGTGCCAGCACCCTTTTTAGGGAGCGGGAGGGCCACCGCGATGAGCAGTTCTTC.

In its sample, this clonotype was seen a few times. The rearrangement joins TRBV7-6 to TRBJ1-4, with 10 bases matching TRBD1. V trimming: 6 bases; J trimming: 5 bases; junction bases outside the gene matches: 3. The CDR3 contains 14 residues. Germline assignment: CDR1 SGHVS and CDR2 FNYEAQ. The CDR3 nucleotides read TGTGCCAGCAGGCCGGGACAGGGGAATGAAAAACTGTTTTTT. It translates to CASRPGQGNEKLFF.

The gene calls are TRBV7-2 and TRBJ2-1, with D unresolved. This CDR3 has 15 residues. V lost 4 bases and J 2 bases, leaving 12 bases between the germline ends. Germline-derived CDR1 and CDR2 are SGHTA and FQGNSA. CDR3 nucleotides: TGTGCCAGCAGCTCAACTCGCGCCGCCTACAATGAGCAGTTCTTC. Protein sequence: CASSSTRAAYNEQFF.

The DNA of the CDR3 is TGTGCCAGCAGGGTGACTAGTTTGCCCTCCTACGAGCAGTACTTC. It encodes CASRVTSLPSYEQYF. The chain recombines TRBV27 with TRBJ2-7; D is possibly TRBD2 (6 bases). The CDR3 contains 15 residues. Germline lookup yields CDR1 MNHEY and CDR2 SMNVEV (reference sequence). V dropped 6 bases and J dropped 0 bases, with 15 bases sitting between them.

The chain combines TRBV12-3 or TRBV12-4 with TRBJ2-3; 9 bases agree with TRBD1. The ends lost 5 bases at V and 3 bases at J; junction bases unmatched: 3. There are 14 residues in the CDR3. This CDR3 is CASSGQGLTDTQYF. The CDR3 DNA sequence: TGTGCCAGCAGTGGACAGGGGTTGACAGATACGCAGTATTTT.

The chain recombines TRBV7-3 with TRBJ2-1, with D uncertain. Germline loops: CDR1 SGHTA, CDR2 FQGTGA. V was cut by 0 bases and J by 3 bases, with 12 bases left in between. The CDR3 runs to 16 residues. CDR3 residues: CASSLTAGSYYNEQFF. The DNA for the CDR3 is TGTGCCAGCAGCTTAACAGCTGGCAGCTACTACAATGAGCAGTTCTTC.

This clonotype was found a few times. The chain combines TRBV7-9 with TRBJ2-2; D gene uncertain. Trimming left V 5 bases short and J 1 base short, with 14 bases between. The CDR3 totals 16 residues. CDR1 and CDR2 from the germline V gene are SEHNR and FQNEAQ (reference sequence). The CDR3 is CASSPHGGLNTGELFF. The CDR3, as DNA: TGTGCCAGCAGCCCCCATGGCGGTCTGAACACCGGGGAGCTGTTTTTT. The whole variable domain, filled in from reference TRBV7-9 and TRBJ2-2, reads DTGVSQNPRHKITKRGQNVTFRCDPISEHNRLYWYRQTLGQGPEFLTYFQNEAQLEKSRLLSDRFSAERPKGSFSTLEIQRTEQGDSAMYLCASSPHGGLNTGELFFGEGSRLTVL.

This chain links TRBV7-2 with TRBJ2-7; D remains ambiguous. Germline V lookup: CDR1 SGHTA, CDR2 FQGNSA. This CDR3 spans 11 amino acids. Between the trimmed V and J ends, which lost 5 bases and 6 bases, there was a span of 8 bases. This CDR3 reads CASSTIGEQYF. The CDR3 bases are TGTGCCAGCAGCACGATCGGCGAGCAGTACTTC.

In this sample, this clonotype turned up a few times. The gene calls are TRBV11-1 and TRBJ1-2, with 10 bases identical to TRBD1. Germline-derived CDR1 and CDR2 are SGHAT and FQDESV (reference sequence). The CDR3 totals 18 residues. With V trimmed by 4 bases and J by 6 bases, 17 bases remained unmatched. The CDR3 region is CASSSPWGTGDPVDGYTF. CDR3 nucleotide sequence: TGTGCCAGCAGCTCCCCCTGGGGGACAGGGGACCCGGTTGATGGCTACACCTTC.

With respect to this clonotype: This CDR3 is missing its conserved last phenylalanine or tryptophan, likely due to a read error. The chain has TRBV27 and TRBJ2-3, with 9 bases fitting TRBD1. After removal of 6 bases from V and 2 bases from J, the junction contained 12 bases not matched to a gene. The CDR3 has 17 amino acids. Germline V gene sequence: CDR1 MNHEY, CDR2 SMNVEV (reference sequence). The CDR3 DNA sequence: TGTGCCAGCAGCCAACTTCGGACAGGGGTGAACACAGATACGCAGTATCTT. Amino acid sequence: CASSQLRTGVNTDTQYL.

The V call is TRBV5-6, the J call TRBJ2-5, with no clear D. The germline V gene encodes CDR1 SGHDT and CDR2 YYEEEE. V dropped 1 base and J dropped 0 bases, with 7 bases sitting between them. The CDR3 loop spans 14 amino acids. The CDR3 is CASSLSWNQETQYF. Here the CDR3 DNA reads TGTGCCAGCAGCTTGAGTTGGAACCAAGAGACCCAGTACTTC. Supplemented by reference TRBV5-6 and TRBJ2-5, the full variable domain reads DAGVTQSPTHLIKTRGQQVTLRCSPKSGHDTVSWYQQALGQGPQFIFQYYEEEERQRGNFPDRFSGHQFPNYSSELNVNALLLGDSALYLCASSLSWNQETQYFGPGTRLLVL.

This chain connects TRBV11-2 to TRBJ2-7, with D tentatively TRBD1 (5 bases). This CDR3 has 14 amino acids. Germline lookup yields CDR1 SGHAT and CDR2 FQNNGV. Trimming shortened V by 0 bases and J by 7 bases, and 13 bases separated the two germline ends. The CDR3 sequence is CASSLDQGHWEQYF. In DNA, the CDR3 is TGTGCCAGCAGCTTAGATCAGGGCCACTGGGAGCAGTACTTC. Supplemented by reference TRBV11-2 and TRBJ2-7, the full variable domain reads EAGVAQSPRYKIIEKRQSVAFWCNPISGHATLYWYQQILGQGPKLLIQFQNNGVVDDSQLPKDRFSAERLKGVDSTLKIQPAKLEDSAVYLCASSLDQGHWEQYFGPGTRLTVT.

The table lists this clonotype with a few counts. The J gene is TRBJ1-5, the V gene TRBV15; weak D call: TRBD1 (5 bases). From germline, CDR1 is LNHNV and CDR2 YYDKDF (reference sequence). The CDR3 runs to 16 residues. V lost 1 base and J 2 bases, leaving 12 bases between the germline ends. The CDR3 DNA is TGTGCCACCAGCAGAGGGATGGGGACGGGCAATCAGCCCCAGCATTTT. Protein sequence: CATSRGMGTGNQPQHF.